These 8 T cell receptor beta chains came from one sample sequenced in a study of cytomegalovirus exposure and HLA in healthy donors. Only in-frame clones appear in the TCRdb table, and some are missing; sequencing was by immunoSEQ multiplex PCR. Of tens of thousands of clones listed, about 85% are singletons. Sequenced material: PBMCs. The origin of the receptors is a man aged 30-40 years in good health and CMV-seronegative.

The rearrangement joins TRBV2 to TRBJ1-4, with TRBD1 matching over 11 bases. The germline CDR1 and CDR2 sequences are SNHLY and FYNNEI. This CDR3 has 15 residues. The V and J ends lost 5 bases and 7 bases, in that order; junction bases with no gene match: 6. The CDR3 nucleotides are TGTGCCAGCAGTCCCCGGGACAGGGGGAGTGAAAAACTGTTTTTT. Translating it yields CASSPRDRGSEKLFF. Filled out from reference TRBV2 and TRBJ1-4, the complete variable domain reads EPEVTQTPSHQVTQMGQEVILRCVPISNHLYFYWYRQILGQKVEFLVSFYNNEISEKSEIFDDQFSVERPDGSNFTLKIRSTKLEDSAMYFCASSPRDRGSEKLFFGSGTQLSVL.

This chain connects TRBV7-2 to TRBJ1-2; 10 bases match TRBD1. J was trimmed by 8 bases and V by 4 bases; bases with no gene match: 4. From germline, CDR1 is SGHTA and CDR2 FQGNSA. This CDR3 comprises 13 residues. The DNA of the CDR3 is TGTGCCAGCAGCTCCGGGACAGGGGAAGGCTACACCTTC. The encoded protein is CASSSGTGEGYTF.

The chain recombines TRBV6-1 with TRBJ2-4; 7 bases map to TRBD2. Germline CDR1 MNHNS, CDR2 SASEGT. V gave up 6 bases and J gave up 7 bases; unmatched junction bases: 6. CDR3 length: 13 residues. The CDR3 here is CASREWGGNIQYF. The CDR3 DNA reads as TGTGCCAGCAGGGAATGGGGGGGGAACATTCAGTACTTC.

CDR3 sequence: CASTGRGDTGELFF. The CDR3 nucleotides are TGTGCCAGCACTGGACGGGGGGACACCGGGGAGCTGTTTTTT. The chain recombines TRBV6-1 with TRBJ2-2; TRBD2 aligns across 7 bases. The CDR3 runs to 14 residues. V was pared by 7 bases and J by 3 bases, with 5 bases of the junction left unmatched. Looked up from germline, CDR1 is MNHNS and CDR2 is SASEGT.

The V and J genes are TRBV7-7 and TRBJ2-1; no clear D gene. The CDR3 spans 16 residues. From germline, CDR1 is SSHAT and CDR2 FNYEAQ (reference sequence). Trimming stripped 1 base from V and 0 bases from J, with 10 bases between. The CDR3, as DNA: TGTGCCAGCAGCTTAGAGGTTAGCTTCTCCTACAATGAGCAGTTCTTC. Encoded protein: CASSLEVSFSYNEQFF.

The chain uses TRBV4-2 and TRBJ2-5, with a weak D call TRBD2 (8 bases). The CDR3 is 18 amino acids. Germline lookup yields CDR1 LGHNA and CDR2 YNFKEQ. Trimming cost V 0 bases and J 5 bases, with 22 bases left between them. The CDR3 protein is CASSQDRGRGAIKETQYF. For the CDR3, the DNA is TGTGCCAGCAGCCAAGATAGGGGGCGGGGGGCCATCAAGGAGACCCAGTACTTC.

The chain has TRBV5-1 and TRBJ2-6; a weak D match, TRBD1 (6 bases). The CDR3 loop spans 15 amino acids. Germline V CDR1 and CDR2: SGHRS, YFSETQ. Between the trimmed V and J ends, which lost 5 bases and 3 bases, there was a span of 12 bases. CDR3 sequence: CASRAGVGGANVLTF. The CDR3 DNA follows: TGCGCCAGCAGAGCAGGGGTGGGTGGGGCCAACGTCCTGACTTTC.

The chain employs TRBV11-2 and TRBJ2-1; 10 bases are a match to TRBD1. Per the germline V gene, CDR1 is SGHAT and CDR2 is FQNNGV. V shed 2 bases and J 10 bases; nucleotides not matched to a gene: 8. The CDR3 contains 15 residues. Here the CDR3 DNA reads TGTGCCAGCAGCTTAAAAAGACAGGGGGCCGGAGAGCAGTTCTTC. This gives the protein CASSLKRQGAGEQFF.